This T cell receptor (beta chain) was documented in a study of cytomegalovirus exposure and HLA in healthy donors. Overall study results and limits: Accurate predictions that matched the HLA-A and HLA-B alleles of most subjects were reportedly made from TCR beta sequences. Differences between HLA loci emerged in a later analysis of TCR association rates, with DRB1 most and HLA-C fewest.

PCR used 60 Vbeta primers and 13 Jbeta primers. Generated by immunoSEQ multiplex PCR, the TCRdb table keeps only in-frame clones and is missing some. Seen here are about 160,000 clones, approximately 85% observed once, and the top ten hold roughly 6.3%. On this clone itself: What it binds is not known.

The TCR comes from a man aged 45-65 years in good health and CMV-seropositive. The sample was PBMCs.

CDR3 protein: CASSPGGQGLRNSPLHF. The CDR3 DNA reads TGTGCCAGCAGCCCCGGAGGACAGGGGCTCAGAAATTCACCCCTCCACTTT. V is TRBV5-4 and J is TRBJ1-6, with 9 bases fitting TRBD1. Germline-derived CDR1 and CDR2 are SGHNT and YYREEE (reference sequence). The CDR3 totals 17 residues. J gave up 7 bases and V 4 bases, and 12 bases lay outside the gene matches. The full variable domain, completed using reference TRBV5-4 and TRBJ1-6, is ETGVTQSPTHLIKTRGQQVTLRCSSQSGHNTVSWYQQALGQGPQFIFQYYREEENGRGNFPPRFSGLQFPNYSSELNVNALELDDSALYLCASSPGGQGLRNSPLHFGNGTRLTVT.